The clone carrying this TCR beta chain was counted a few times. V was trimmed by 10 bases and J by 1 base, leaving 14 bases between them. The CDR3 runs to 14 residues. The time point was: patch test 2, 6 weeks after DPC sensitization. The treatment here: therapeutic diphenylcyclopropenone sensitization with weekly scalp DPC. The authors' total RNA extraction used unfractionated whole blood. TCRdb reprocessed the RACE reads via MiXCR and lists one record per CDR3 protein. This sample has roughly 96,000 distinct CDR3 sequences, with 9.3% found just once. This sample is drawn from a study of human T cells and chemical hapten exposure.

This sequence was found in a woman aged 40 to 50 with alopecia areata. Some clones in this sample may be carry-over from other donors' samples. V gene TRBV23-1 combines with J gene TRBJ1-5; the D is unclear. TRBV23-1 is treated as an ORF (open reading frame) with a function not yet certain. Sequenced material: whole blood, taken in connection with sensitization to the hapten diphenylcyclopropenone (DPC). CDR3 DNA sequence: TGCGCCACCCCGGTGGCTTCGAGCAATCAGCCCCAGCATTTT. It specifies CATPVASSNQPQHF.